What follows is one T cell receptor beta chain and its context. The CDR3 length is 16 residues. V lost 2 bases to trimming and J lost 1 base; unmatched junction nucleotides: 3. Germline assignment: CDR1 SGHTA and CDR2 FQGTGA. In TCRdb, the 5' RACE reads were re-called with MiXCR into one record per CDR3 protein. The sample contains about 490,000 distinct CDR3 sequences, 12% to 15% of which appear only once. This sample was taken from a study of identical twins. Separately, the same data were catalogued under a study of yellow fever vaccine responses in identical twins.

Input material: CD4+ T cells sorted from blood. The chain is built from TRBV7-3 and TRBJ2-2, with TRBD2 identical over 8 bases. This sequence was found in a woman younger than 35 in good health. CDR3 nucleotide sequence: TGTGCCAGCAGCTTACTAGCGGGTTGGAACACCGGGGAGCTGTTTTTT. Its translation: CASSLLAGWNTGELFF.